The 24 T cell receptor beta chains below all came from one sample that was sequenced in a study of T cells in Graves' hyperthyroidism and ophthalmopathy. It was RNA transcripts that yielded the amplified TCR beta CDR3 regions. The primer set for the first-round RT-PCR of the TCR CDR3 was HTBI. TCRdb redid the calling of the multiplex PCR reads with MiXCR, one entry per CDR3 protein. This table has some 600,000 distinct CDR3 sequences, around 14% appearing once. Sequencing was performed on blood. The receptor source for this set is a woman in her twenties or thirties with Graves' hyperthyroidism that later progressed to Graves' ophthalmopathy.

This clonotype was seen a handful of times. The rearrangement links TRBV6-1 to TRBJ2-3; 11 bases align to TRBD2. The CDR3 has 19 amino acids. The germline gives CDR1 MNHNS, CDR2 SASEGT. The trim removed 6 bases at V and 4 bases at J, leaving 18 bases unmatched. The CDR3 loop reads CASSPGHPISGRAADTQYF. Written as DNA, the CDR3 is TGTGCCAGCAGCCCCGGGCACCCAATTAGCGGGAGGGCGGCAGATACGCAGTATTTT.

This clonotype was observed a few times. A single base separates this from a much larger clone, so it may be a read error. The chain carries TRBV6-1 and TRBJ2-7, with 10 bases fitting TRBD2. Germline CDR1 and CDR2: MNHNS and SASEGT. The V gene end was trimmed by 0 bases and the J gene end by 5 bases; junction bases not matched to a gene: 7. The CDR3 loop spans 16 amino acids. CDR3 in amino acids: CASSEAVGTSEDEQYF. Here the CDR3 DNA reads TGTGCCAGCAGTGAAGCGGTAGGGACTAGCGAGGACGAGCAGTACTTC.

The rearrangement uses TRBV7-2 and TRBJ2-7; D is undetermined. Trimming took 5 bases from V and 4 from J, leaving 18 bases between them. This CDR3 has 15 amino acids. Germline V gene sequence: CDR1 SGHTA, CDR2 FQGNSA. CDR3 residues: CASSRSAFRSYEQYF. The DNA of the CDR3 is TGTGCCAGCAGCCGCTCGGCTTTTAGGAGTTACGAGCAGTACTTC.

The chain recombines TRBV12-3 or TRBV12-4 with TRBJ2-5; 10 bases fit TRBD1. The CDR3 has 15 residues. V lost 6 bases, J lost 5 bases, and 9 bases stayed unmatched. The CDR3 reads CASSSSGTGVETQYF. The CDR3 DNA sequence: TGTGCCAGCAGCTCATCAGGGACAGGGGTGGAGACCCAGTACTTC.

This clonotype was counted only a few times. The gene calls are TRBV20-1 and TRBJ1-2, with TRBD1 matching over 7 bases. This CDR3 contains 12 residues. V gave up 5 bases and J gave up 7 bases; unmatched junction bases: 7. The V gene's germline CDR1 is DFQATT and CDR2 SNEGSKA (reference sequence). The CDR3 is CSAETGTSGYTF. In nucleotides, the CDR3 is TGCAGTGCTGAGACAGGGACGAGTGGCTACACCTTC.

Notes on this clonotype: This may stem from a read error, because a much larger clone lies one nucleotide away. As the CDR3 is not closed by the conserved phenylalanine or tryptophan, this likely results from a read error. The chain couples TRBV11-3 to TRBJ1-4; D remains ambiguous. CDR1 and CDR2 (germline): SGHNT, YENEEA. The V end lost 1 base, the J end lost 2 bases, and 5 bases lay between the germline ends. This CDR3 has 14 residues. CDR3 in amino acids: CASSLVGTNEKLFL. DNA for the CDR3: TGTGCCAGCAGCTTAGTAGGGACTAATGAAAAACTGTTTCTT.

This clonotype was seen ten or more times. The chain recombines TRBV2 with TRBJ1-4; 9 bases are shared with TRBD1. The CDR3 consists of 15 residues. Trimming cost V 7 bases and J 8 bases; bases outside gene matches: 11. CDR1 and CDR2 from the germline V gene are SNHLY and FYNNEI. DNA of the CDR3: TGTGCCAGCATGAACCAGGGACAGGGAGAGGAAAAACTGTTTTTT. It yields the protein CASMNQGQGEEKLFF. Combining the CDR3 with reference TRBV2 and TRBJ1-4 gives the whole variable domain EPEVTQTPSHQVTQMGQEVILRCVPISNHLYFYWYRQILGQKVEFLVSFYNNEISEKSEIFDDQFSVERPDGSNFTLKIRSTKLEDSAMYFCASMNQGQGEEKLFFGSGTQLSVL.

The table lists this clonotype with many counts. The rearrangement uses TRBV6-2 or TRBV6-3 and TRBJ1-1; D unclear. The CDR3 totals 11 residues. V was pared by 4 bases and J by 11 bases, with 11 bases between. Germline V CDR1 and CDR2: MNHEY, SVGEGT. The CDR3 region is CASSSTPGAFF. The CDR3 DNA is TGTGCCAGCAGTTCGACGCCTGGGGCTTTCTTT.

Comments on this clonotype: This may stem from a read error, because a much larger clone lies one nucleotide away. The chain recombines TRBV6-5 with TRBJ2-1, with TRBD2 identical over 9 bases. CDR1 is MNHEY and CDR2 is SVGAGI in the germline V gene. The junction had 10 bases not matched to a gene; V was cut back by 4 bases and J by 6 bases. The CDR3 is 16 residues long. For the CDR3, the DNA is TGTGCCAGCAGTTTTAGCGGGAGCGGGGTTGGCAATGAGCAGTTCTTC. This translates into CASSFSGSGVGNEQFF.

This clonotype was counted a few times. The CDR3 end shows no conserved phenylalanine or tryptophan, and so a read error is likely. This sequence joins TRBV12-3 or TRBV12-4 and TRBJ2-5; 7 positions agree with TRBD2. Germline trimming cut 3 bases from V and 1 base from J; bases unmatched to any gene: 2. The CDR3 sequence is 14 residues long. CDR3 residues: CASSFGGGQETQYL. The CDR3 DNA reads TGTGCCAGCAGTTTTGGCGGGGGCCAAGAGACCCAGTACCTC.

Ten or more counts support this clonotype. This chain uses TRBV5-1 with TRBJ2-1; 11 bases fit TRBD2. The CDR3 contains 16 residues. Trimming cost V 0 bases and J 2 bases; bases outside gene matches: 1. Germline loops: CDR1 SGHRS, CDR2 YFSETQ. Written as DNA, the CDR3 is TGCGCCAGCAGCTTGGCGGGACTAGCGGCCTACAATGAGCAGTTCTTC. This codes for CASSLAGLAAYNEQFF.

This clonotype was recorded at least ten times. The J gene is TRBJ1-1, the V gene TRBV20-1, with TRBD1 matching 7 bases. Unmatched junction bases numbered 8, after V lost 1 base and J lost 0 bases. The CDR3 is made up of 16 amino acids. CDR1 and CDR2 from the germline V gene are DFQATT and SNEGSKA (reference sequence). Here the CDR3 DNA reads TGCAGTGCTAGAGGATATAGACAGGGCATGAACACTGAAGCTTTCTTT. It is translated as CSARGYRQGMNTEAFF.

The chain has TRBV7-2 and TRBJ2-7; 9 bases align to TRBD1. CDR1 and CDR2 from the germline V gene are SGHTA and FQGNSA. The CDR3 spans 14 residues. V was clipped by 2 bases and J by 3 bases; unmatched bases: 2. This CDR3 reads CASSLSDRGYEQYF. The CDR3 DNA reads as TGTGCCAGCAGCTTATCGGACAGGGGCTACGAGCAGTACTTC.

This clonotype has more than one count but fewer than ten. A clone one base away is much larger, so this may be a read error. V gene TRBV7-8 combines with J gene TRBJ2-3, with D perhaps TRBD1 (5 bases). This CDR3 has 17 residues. Deletions cut 2 bases from V and 4 bases from J, with 19 bases between. Looked up from germline, CDR1 is SGHVS and CDR2 is FQNEAQ. CDR3 DNA: TGTGCCAGCAGCTTAAGGGTGCGATTAGGGGCGCCAGATACGCAGTATTTT. It codes for CASSLRVRLGAPDTQYF.

Ten or more counts support this clonotype. V usage is TRBV12-3 or TRBV12-4 and J usage is TRBJ2-6; D unresolved. Trimming left V 4 bases short and J 4 bases short, with 5 bases between. The CDR3 has 13 residues. CDR3 protein: CASSSQGANVLTF. The CDR3 nucleotides read TGTGCCAGCAGTTCTCAGGGGGCCAACGTCCTGACTTTC.

The chain recombines TRBV7-9 with TRBJ2-7; possibly TRBD1 for D (7 bases). CDR3 length: 13 amino acids. V lost 11 bases and J 3 bases, leaving 17 bases between the germline ends. Germline CDR1 is SEHNR and CDR2 is FQNEAQ (reference sequence). The DNA of the CDR3 is TGTGCCGCTCAGGCGGGACAGAACTACGAGCAGTACTTC. It yields the protein CAAQAGQNYEQYF.

This clonotype was counted many times. The rearrangement joins TRBV5-1 to TRBJ2-2; D is undetermined. The V end was cut by 2 bases, the J end by 1 base, with 6 bases between. There are 14 residues in the CDR3. The germline gives CDR1 SGHRS, CDR2 YFSETQ. The CDR3 loop is CASSFDVNTGELFF. The CDR3 region has the DNA TGCGCCAGCAGCTTTGACGTGAACACCGGGGAGCTGTTTTTT.

There are many counts of this clonotype. The chain carries TRBV6-1 and TRBJ2-6; D is uncertain. From germline, CDR1 is MNHNS and CDR2 SASEGT. The CDR3 contains 15 residues. V lost 4 bases, J lost 0 bases, and 7 bases lay in between. The CDR3 protein is CASSAGRSGANVLTF. In nucleotides, the CDR3 is TGTGCCAGCAGTGCAGGCCGCTCTGGGGCCAACGTCCTGACTTTC.

This chain links TRBV6-1 with TRBJ2-5; D is uncertain. This CDR3 spans 12 amino acids. Germline V gene lookup returns CDR1 MNHNS and CDR2 SASEGT. With 6 bases removed from V and 2 bases from J, the gap between germline ends came to 7 bases. The CDR3 sequence is CASRVGQETQYF. CDR3 bases: TGTGCCAGCAGGGTAGGACAAGAGACCCAGTACTTC.

This clonotype was observed once. The CDR3 nucleotides are TGTGCCAGCAGTCCACAGGGGCCAGATACGCAGTATTTT. As protein: CASSPQGPDTQYF. The rearrangement links TRBV28 to TRBJ2-3; 7 nucleotides align to TRBD1. Germline values: CDR1 MDHEN, CDR2 SYDVKM. The CDR3 runs to 13 residues. Trimming cost V 5 bases and J 4 bases; bases outside gene matches: 3.

A few counts support this clonotype. The chain has TRBV6-1 and TRBJ2-7; D is perhaps TRBD1 (5 bases). From germline, CDR1 is MNHNS and CDR2 SASEGT. The CDR3 has 14 amino acids. The V end was cut by 5 bases, the J end by 6 bases, with 17 bases between. CDR3 DNA: TGTGCCAGCAGTAAAAAGGGAATACAGGCCGAGCAGTACTTC. Amino acid sequence: CASSKKGIQAEQYF.

Comment on this clonotype: A much larger clone differs from this one at a single base, so this may be a read error. The chain combines TRBV30 with TRBJ2-1, with 7 nucleotides matching TRBD1. The J call may be in error: the DNA end matches TRBJ2-7 better. CDR3 length: 13 residues. Germline V gene data show CDR1 as GTSNPN and CDR2 as SVGIG (reference sequence). The CDR3 here is CAWGQDSYNEQYF. The CDR3 bases are TGTGCCTGGGGACAGGACTCCTACAATGAGCAGTACTTC.

This clonotype was recorded at least ten times. This chain links TRBV27 with TRBJ2-3, with TRBD2 matching over 8 bases. This CDR3 has 14 amino acids. V dropped 0 bases and J dropped 7; count of bases not matched to a gene: 3. CDR1 and CDR2 from the germline V gene are MNHEY and SMNVEV (reference sequence). Written as DNA, the CDR3 is TGTGCCAGCAGTTTATCTGGCGGGAGGAATACGCAGTATTTT. Its translation: CASSLSGGRNTQYF.

The chain has TRBV2 and TRBJ2-1, with unresolved D. V was clipped by 7 bases and J by 4 bases, with 11 bases between them. This CDR3 spans 13 amino acids. Germline assignment: CDR1 SNHLY and CDR2 FYNNEI. The CDR3 DNA follows: TGTGCCAGCACCCCCCAGACGTACAATGAGCAGTTCTTC. This sequence encodes CASTPQTYNEQFF. Looking up the rest from reference TRBV2 and TRBJ2-1 gives the full variable domain: EPEVTQTPSHQVTQMGQEVILRCVPISNHLYFYWYRQILGQKVEFLVSFYNNEISEKSEIFDDQFSVERPDGSNFTLKIRSTKLEDSAMYFCASTPQTYNEQFFGPGTRLTVL.